This T cell receptor (beta chain) comes out of a study of CD8 T cells in Susac syndrome. To note about this clonotype: Its antigen is unidentified.

Random hexamers were used to reverse transcribe about 0.45 to 1 ug of RNA. TCRdb used MiXCR to reprocess the immunoSEQ multiplex PCR reads, holding one entry per CDR3 protein. The profile covers some 120,000 distinct CDR3 sequences, with about 95% appearing a single time and 0.12% taken by the ten largest. The germline V and J ends were trimmed by 1 base and 0 bases, with 6 bases remaining between them. The CDR3 is 14 residues long. Germline values: CDR1 SNHLY, CDR2 FYNNEI. Sequencing of TCR beta drew on CD8+ and CD4+ T cells from blood. The CD8+ and CD4+ T cells were negatively isolated, with the TEMRA cells enriched by FACS. Whole-study results and caveats: Regarding the TCR sequencing and HLA analysis, the study admitted that a relatively small number of individuals were involved.

V is TRBV2 and J is TRBJ2-5; D remains unclear. The receptor's source is a human donor in good health. Sample: CD4+ T cells from PBMCs. CDR3 nucleotide sequence: TGTGCCAGCAGTGAAGGGCTCTACCAAGAGACCCAGTACTTC. This encodes CASSEGLYQETQYF. Together with reference TRBV2 and TRBJ2-5, the CDR3 gives the full variable domain: EPEVTQTPSHQVTQMGQEVILRCVPISNHLYFYWYRQILGQKVEFLVSFYNNEISEKSEIFDDQFSVERPDGSNFTLKIRSTKLEDSAMYFCASSEGLYQETQYFGPGTRLLVL.